Following are 9 T cell receptor beta chains from one sample sequenced in a study of metastatic and nonmetastatic thyroid tumors. The entire patient cohort was treatment-naive prior to thyroid surgery. TCRdb re-called clones from the PCR reads using MiXCR. Of over 10,000 clones detected, under 30% appear once; the ten largest clones hold roughly 60%. What was sequenced was blood. Receptors were obtained from a male donor with papillary thyroid cancer or a benign thyroid nodule (not recorded which). Some clones in this sample may be carry-over from other donors' samples.

This clone was observed a few times. V is TRBV6-1 and J is TRBJ1-2, with 7 bases matching TRBD1. V trimming: 5 bases; J trimming: 5 bases; junction bases outside the gene matches: 8. The length of the CDR3 is 14 residues. Germline V gene data show CDR1 as MNHNS and CDR2 as SASEGT. This chain's CDR3 is CASSPGTDLYGYTF. As DNA, the CDR3 is TGTGCCAGCAGTCCTGGGACAGACTTATATGGCTACACCTTC.

The genes are TRBV14 and TRBJ1-1; D is undetermined. The germline CDR1 and CDR2 sequences are SGHDN and FVKESK. V lost 1 base to trimming and J lost 2 bases, with 5 bases between them. The CDR3 runs to 13 residues. CDR3 sequence: CASSQALNTEAFF. DNA for the CDR3: TGTGCCAGCAGCCAAGCACTAAACACTGAAGCTTTCTTT.

The table lists this clone with a few counts. The CDR3 region is CSARRDRGTYEQYF. The CDR3 bases are TGCAGTGCTAGAAGGGACAGGGGGACCTACGAGCAGTACTTC. The V gene is TRBV20-1, the J gene TRBJ2-7; 11 nucleotides line up with TRBD1. The junction had 2 bases not matched to a gene; V was cut back by 2 bases and J by 2 bases. Looked up from germline, CDR1 is DFQATT and CDR2 is SNEGSKA (reference sequence). CDR3 length: 14 amino acids.

The chain employs TRBV5-1 and TRBJ1-2, with a possible D match to TRBD1 (5 bases). Between the trimmed V and J ends, which lost 0 bases and 6 bases, there was a span of 12 bases. This CDR3 region has 14 residues. The germline V gene has CDR1 SGHRS and CDR2 YFSETQ. Here the CDR3 reads CASSLGGVRDGYTF. The CDR3 DNA reads TGCGCCAGCAGCTTGGGAGGGGTAAGGGATGGCTACACCTTC.

The chain links TRBV19 to TRBJ1-5; D gene unclear. The CDR3 covers 16 residues. V lost 0 bases and J lost 1, with 10 bases in between. Germline V gene lookup returns CDR1 LNHDA and CDR2 SQIVND (reference sequence). CDR3 in amino acids: CASSIDHFISNQPQHF. CDR3 sequence (DNA): TGTGCCAGTAGTATAGATCACTTTATCAGCAATCAGCCCCAGCATTTT. Full variable domain (remainder filled in from reference TRBV19 and TRBJ1-5): DGGITQSPKYLFRKEGQNVTLSCEQNLNHDAMYWYRQDPGQGLRLIYYSQIVNDFQKGDIAEGYSVSREKKESFPLTVTSAQKNPTAFYLCASSIDHFISNQPQHFGDGTRLSIL.

This clone has a handful of counts. This rearrangement joins TRBV6-1 to TRBJ2-7; possible D gene TRBD2, 5 bases. CDR3 length: 12 residues. Germline assignment: CDR1 MNHNS and CDR2 SASEGT. Trimming shortened V by 6 bases and J by 5 bases, and 11 bases separated the two germline ends. The CDR3 reads CASRGSLHEQYF. The CDR3 region has the DNA TGTGCCAGCAGGGGGAGCCTCCACGAGCAGTACTTC.

This CDR3 is CSARDPADRNTEAFF. In DNA, the CDR3 is TGCAGTGCTAGAGATCCGGCAGATAGGAACACTGAAGCTTTCTTT. The chain carries TRBV20-1 and TRBJ1-1; D is ambiguous. V was shortened by 0 bases and J by 1 base, with 12 bases between the two germline ends. CDR1 and CDR2 (germline): DFQATT, SNEGSKA (reference sequence). The CDR3 runs 15 residues.

This clone has more than one count but fewer than ten. This rearrangement joins TRBV19 to TRBJ2-6, with TRBD1 matching 8 bases. The CDR3 covers 15 residues. Looked up from germline, CDR1 is LNHDA and CDR2 is SQIVND (reference sequence). The junction had 2 bases not matched to a gene; V was cut back by 3 bases and J by 4 bases. The CDR3 spells CASSMDRAGANVLTF. CDR3 coding DNA: TGTGCCAGTAGTATGGACAGGGCCGGGGCCAACGTCCTGACTTTC.

This clone was observed at least ten times. The chain combines TRBV7-8 with TRBJ1-6; no reliable D call. The CDR3 has 15 residues. Germline V gene data show CDR1 as SGHVS and CDR2 as FQNEAQ. V shed 5 bases and J shed 0 bases, with 8 bases lying between them. This CDR3 reads CASSVSYSYNSPLHF. CDR3 in DNA: TGTGCCAGCAGCGTAAGCTACTCCTATAATTCACCCCTCCACTTT.